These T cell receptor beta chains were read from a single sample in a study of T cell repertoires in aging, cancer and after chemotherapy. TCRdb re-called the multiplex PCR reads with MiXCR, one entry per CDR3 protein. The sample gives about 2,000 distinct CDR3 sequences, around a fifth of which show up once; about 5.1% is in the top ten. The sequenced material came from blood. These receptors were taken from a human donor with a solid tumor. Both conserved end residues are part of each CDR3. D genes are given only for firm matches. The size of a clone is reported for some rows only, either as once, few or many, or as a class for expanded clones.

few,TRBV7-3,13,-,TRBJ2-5,CASSLNKQETQYF,TGTGCCAGCAGCTTAAATAAACAAGAGACCCAGTACTTC
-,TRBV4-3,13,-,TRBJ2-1,CASSQRGGVEQFF,TGCGCCAGCAGCCAAAGGGGGGGTGTTGAGCAGTTCTTC
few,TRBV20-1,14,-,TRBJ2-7,CSAGSHSVNYEQYF,TGCAGTGCTGGGTCCCATAGCGTGAACTACGAGCAGTACTTC
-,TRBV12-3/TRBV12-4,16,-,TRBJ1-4,CASSRTNTTRREKLFF,TGTGCCAGCAGTCGAACAAACACGACAAGACGGGAAAAACTGTTTTTT
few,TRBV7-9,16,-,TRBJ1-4,CASSLAWPATNEKLFF,TGTGCCAGCAGCTTAGCGTGGCCAGCAACTAATGAAAAACTGTTTTTT
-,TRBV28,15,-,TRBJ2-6,CASSLGPSGANVLTF,TGTGCCAGCAGTTTGGGGCCCTCTGGGGCCAACGTCCTGACTTTC
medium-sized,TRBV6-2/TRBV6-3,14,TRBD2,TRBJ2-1,CATRTSGGRDEQFF,TGTGCCACCCGGACTAGCGGGGGAAGGGATGAGCAGTTCTTC
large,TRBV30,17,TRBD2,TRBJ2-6,CAWSRGRARSGANVLTF,TGTGCCTGGAGTCGGGGGAGGGCCCGCTCTGGGGCCAACGTCCTGACTTTC
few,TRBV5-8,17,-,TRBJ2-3,CASSQQGMTGTTDTQYF,TGTGCCAGCAGCCAGCAGGGGATGACGGGAACCACAGATACGCAGTATTTT
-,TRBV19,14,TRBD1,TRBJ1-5,CASLDRGGDQPQHF,TGTGCCAGTCTTGACAGGGGGGGTGATCAGCCCCAGCATTTT
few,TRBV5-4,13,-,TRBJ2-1,CASSRVPSDEQFF,TGTGCCAGCAGTCGGGTCCCTAGCGATGAGCAGTTCTTC
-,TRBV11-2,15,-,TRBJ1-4,CASSSYGQSNEKLFF,TGTGCCAGCAGCTCGTACGGACAGTCTAATGAAAAACTGTTTTTT
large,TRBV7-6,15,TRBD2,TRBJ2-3,CASSLEGRETDTQYF,TGTGCCAGCAGCTTAGAGGGGCGGGAGACAGATACGCAGTATTTT
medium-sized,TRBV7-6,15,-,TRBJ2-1,CASSSRGAGFNEQFF,TGTGCCAGCAGCTCCAGGGGGGCAGGGTTCAATGAGCAGTTCTTC
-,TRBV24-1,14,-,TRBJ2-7,CATSDGRWTYEQYF,TGTGCCACCAGTGATGGGCGGTGGACCTACGAGCAGTACTTC
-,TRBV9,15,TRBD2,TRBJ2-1,CASSVTSGVYNEQFF,TGTGCCAGCAGCGTAACTAGCGGCGTCTACAATGAGCAGTTCTTC
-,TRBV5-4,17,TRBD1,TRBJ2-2,CASSLAWDRGGPGELFF,TGTGCCAGCAGCTTGGCCTGGGACAGGGGAGGTCCCGGGGAGCTGTTTTTT
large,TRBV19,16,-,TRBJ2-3,CASRLGRQAGPDTQYF,TGTGCCAGCCGGCTGGGCAGACAGGCTGGTCCAGATACGCAGTATTTT
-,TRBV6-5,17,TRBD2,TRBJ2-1,CASSYSASGHFYNEQFF,TGTGCCAGCAGTTACTCGGCTAGCGGGCACTTCTACAATGAGCAGTTCTTC
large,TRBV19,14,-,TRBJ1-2,CASSVPGTAAGYTF,TGTGCCAGTAGTGTTCCGGGTACCGCGGCGGGCTACACCTTC
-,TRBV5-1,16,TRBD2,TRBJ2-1,CASSPILAGSTDEQFF,TGCGCCAGCAGCCCAATACTAGCGGGATCTACTGATGAGCAGTTCTTC
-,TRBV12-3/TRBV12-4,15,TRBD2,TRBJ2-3,CASSRAGGLGDTQYF,TGTGCCAGCAGTCGAGCGGGAGGGTTGGGAGATACGCAGTATTTT
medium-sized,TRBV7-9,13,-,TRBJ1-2,CASSLGTGYGYTF,TGTGCCAGCAGCTTAGGAACAGGGTATGGCTACACCTTC
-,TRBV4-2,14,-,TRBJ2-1,CASSQPTSRREQFF,TGTGCCAGCAGCCAACCGACCAGCCGGCGGGAGCAGTTCTTC
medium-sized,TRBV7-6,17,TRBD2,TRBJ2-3,CASSLDSPVGRTDTQYF,TGTGCCAGCAGCTTAGACTCCCCGGTCGGGAGGACAGATACGCAGTATTTT
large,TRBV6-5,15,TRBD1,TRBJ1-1,CASSYGDRDYTEAFF,TGTGCCAGCAGTTACGGGGACAGGGACTACACTGAAGCTTTCTTT
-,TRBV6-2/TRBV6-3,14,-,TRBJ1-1,CASSYSHGNTEAFF,TGTGCCAGCAGTTACTCTCATGGGAACACTGAAGCTTTCTTT
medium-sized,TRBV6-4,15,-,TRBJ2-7,CASSAEAGASYEQYF,TGTGCCAGCAGTGCGGAGGCAGGGGCCTCCTACGAGCAGTACTTC
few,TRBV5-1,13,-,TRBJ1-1,CASRGTENTEAFF,TGCGCCAGCAGAGGGACGGAGAACACTGAAGCTTTCTTT
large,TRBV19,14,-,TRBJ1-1,CASSNSMGNHEAFF,TGTGCCAGTAGTAACAGCATGGGGAATCATGAAGCTTTCTTT
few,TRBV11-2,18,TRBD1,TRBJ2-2,CASSLAPGQGANTGELFF,TGTGCCAGCAGCTTAGCGCCTGGACAGGGGGCGAACACCGGGGAGCTGTTTTTT
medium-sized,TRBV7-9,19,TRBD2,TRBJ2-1,CASSLLGTSTSGSANEQFF,TGTGCCAGCAGCTTACTGGGCACATCGACTAGCGGGAGTGCAAATGAGCAGTTCTTC
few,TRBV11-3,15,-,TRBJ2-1,CASSLAGVAYNEQFF,TGTGCCAGCAGCTTAGCGGGAGTGGCCTACAATGAGCAGTTCTTC
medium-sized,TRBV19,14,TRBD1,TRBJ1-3,CAAGQTLSGNTIYF,TGTGCCGCGGGACAGACCCTCTCTGGAAACACCATATATTTT
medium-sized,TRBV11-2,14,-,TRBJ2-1,CASRSPWKYNEQFF,TGTGCCAGCAGATCACCCTGGAAATACAATGAGCAGTTCTTC
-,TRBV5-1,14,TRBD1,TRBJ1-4,CASSSTGGNEKLFF,TGCGCCAGCAGCTCCACAGGGGGTAATGAAAAACTGTTTTTT
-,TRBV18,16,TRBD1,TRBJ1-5,CASSPTGTGELQPQHF,TGTGCCAGCTCACCCACCGGGACAGGGGAACTCCAGCCCCAGCATTTT
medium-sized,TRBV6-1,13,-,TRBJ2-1,CASSVPETNEQFF,TGTGCCAGCAGTGTACCAGAAACCAATGAGCAGTTCTTC
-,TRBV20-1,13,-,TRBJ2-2,CSAGERSAGELFF,TGCAGTGCTGGGGAACGGTCGGCCGGGGAGCTGTTTTTT
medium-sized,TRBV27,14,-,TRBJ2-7,CASSFRSSEYEQYF,TGTGCCAGCAGTTTTCGATCAAGCGAATACGAGCAGTACTTC
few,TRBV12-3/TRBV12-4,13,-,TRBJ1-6,CASTGSYNSPLHF,TGTGCCAGCACGGGCTCCTATAATTCACCCCTCCACTTT
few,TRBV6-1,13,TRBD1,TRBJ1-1,CASSSTGGTEAFF,TGTGCCAGCAGTTCCACAGGGGGCACTGAAGCTTTCTTT
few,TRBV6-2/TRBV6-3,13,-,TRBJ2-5,CASSYSSMETQYF,TGTGCCAGCAGTTACTCCTCTATGGAGACCCAGTACTTC
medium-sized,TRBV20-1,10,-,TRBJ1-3,CSAKENTIYF,TGCAGTGCTAAAGAGAACACCATATATTTT
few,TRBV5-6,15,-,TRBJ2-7,CASSLGPESSYEQYF,TGTGCCAGCAGCTTGGGGCCAGAAAGCTCCTACGAGCAGTACTTC
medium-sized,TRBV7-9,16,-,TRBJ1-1,CASSPEPGLMNTEAFF,TGTGCCAGCAGCCCAGAACCGGGGCTGATGAACACTGAAGCTTTCTTT
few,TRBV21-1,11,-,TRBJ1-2,CASASHFGYTF,TGTGCCAGCGCATCCCATTTCGGCTACACCTTC
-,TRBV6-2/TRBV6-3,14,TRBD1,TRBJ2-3,CASSSDRGTDTQYF,TGTGCCAGCAGCTCGGACAGGGGTACAGATACGCAGTATTTT